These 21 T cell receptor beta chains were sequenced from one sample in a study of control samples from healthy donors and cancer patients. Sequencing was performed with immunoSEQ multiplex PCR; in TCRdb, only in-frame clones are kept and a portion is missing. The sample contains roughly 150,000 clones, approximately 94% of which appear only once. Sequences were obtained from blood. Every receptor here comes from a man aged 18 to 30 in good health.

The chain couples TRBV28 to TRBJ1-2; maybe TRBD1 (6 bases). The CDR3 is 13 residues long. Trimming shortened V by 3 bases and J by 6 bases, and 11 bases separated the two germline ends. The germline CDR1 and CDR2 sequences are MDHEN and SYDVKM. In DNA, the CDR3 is TGTGCCAGCAGTTTCAGGGGAAACAATGGCTACACCTTC. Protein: CASSFRGNNGYTF.

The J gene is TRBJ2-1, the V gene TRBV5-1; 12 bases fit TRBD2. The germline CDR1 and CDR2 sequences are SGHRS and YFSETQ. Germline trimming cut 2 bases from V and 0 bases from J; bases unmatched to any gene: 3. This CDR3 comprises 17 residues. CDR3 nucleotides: TGCGCCAGCAGCTTACTAGCGGGGGGCGACTCCTACAATGAGCAGTTCTTC. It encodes CASSLLAGGDSYNEQFF.

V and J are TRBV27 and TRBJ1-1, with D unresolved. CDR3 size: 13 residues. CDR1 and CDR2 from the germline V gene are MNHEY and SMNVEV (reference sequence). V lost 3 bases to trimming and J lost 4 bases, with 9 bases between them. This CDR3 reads CASSLSLGTEAFF. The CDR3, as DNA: TGTGCCAGCAGTTTGAGTTTAGGCACTGAAGCTTTCTTT.

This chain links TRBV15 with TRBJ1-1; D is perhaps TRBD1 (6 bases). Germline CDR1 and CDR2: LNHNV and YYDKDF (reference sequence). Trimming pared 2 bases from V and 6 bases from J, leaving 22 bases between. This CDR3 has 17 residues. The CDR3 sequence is CATSRLLPTGRGAEAFF. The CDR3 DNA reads TGTGCCACCAGCAGACTTCTACCGACAGGAAGGGGCGCTGAAGCTTTCTTT.

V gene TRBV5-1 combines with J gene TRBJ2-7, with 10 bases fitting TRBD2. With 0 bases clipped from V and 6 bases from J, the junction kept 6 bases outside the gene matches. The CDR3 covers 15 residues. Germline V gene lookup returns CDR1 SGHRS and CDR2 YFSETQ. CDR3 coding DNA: TGCGCCAGCAGCTTGGAGGCTAGCGGGGGTGCCGAGCAGTACTTC. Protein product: CASSLEASGGAEQYF.

The CDR3 bases are TGTGCCAGCAGCTCCCGTCCTCTTGAAAAACTGTTTTTT. Translated: CASSSRPLEKLFF. The chain employs TRBV11-2 and TRBJ1-4; D gene uncertain. Germline-derived CDR1 and CDR2 are SGHAT and FQNNGV. The V gene lost 4 bases and the J gene lost 7 bases, with 10 bases spanning the gap. The CDR3 runs to 13 residues.

CDR3 loop: CASTGGPMNTEAFF. The CDR3 DNA reads as TGTGCCAGCACAGGGGGCCCTATGAACACTGAAGCTTTCTTT. The rearrangement uses TRBV2 and TRBJ1-1; 8 bases are a match to TRBD1. The CDR3 covers 14 residues. Germline trimming cut 7 bases from V and 0 bases from J; bases unmatched to any gene: 4. Germline loops: CDR1 SNHLY, CDR2 FYNNEI.

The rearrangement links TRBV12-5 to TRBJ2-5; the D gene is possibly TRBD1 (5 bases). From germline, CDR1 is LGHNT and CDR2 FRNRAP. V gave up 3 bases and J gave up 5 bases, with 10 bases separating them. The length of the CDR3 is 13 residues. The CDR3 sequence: CASGLGDVETQYF. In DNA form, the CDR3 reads TGTGCTAGTGGTTTAGGGGATGTGGAGACCCAGTACTTC.

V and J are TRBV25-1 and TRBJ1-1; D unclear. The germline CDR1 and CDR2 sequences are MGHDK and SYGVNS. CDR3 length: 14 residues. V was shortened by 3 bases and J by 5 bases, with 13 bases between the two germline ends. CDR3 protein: CASSETWTGTEAFF. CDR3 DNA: TGTGCCAGCAGTGAGACCTGGACGGGGACTGAAGCTTTCTTT.

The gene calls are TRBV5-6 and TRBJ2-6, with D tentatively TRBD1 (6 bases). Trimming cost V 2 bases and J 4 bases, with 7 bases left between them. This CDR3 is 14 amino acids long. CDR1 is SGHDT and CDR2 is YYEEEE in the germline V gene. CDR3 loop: CASSFGTGANVLTF. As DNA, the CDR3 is TGTGCCAGCAGCTTTGGGACAGGGGCCAACGTCCTGACTTTC.

CDR3 region: CASSQDGTWYEKLFF. In DNA form, the CDR3 reads TGTGCCAGCAGCCAAGACGGGACCTGGTATGAAAAACTGTTTTTT. The chain has TRBV3-1 (or the pseudogene TRBV3-2) and TRBJ1-4; possible D gene TRBD1, 5 bases. CDR3 length equals 15 residues. CDR1 and CDR2 from the germline V gene are LGHDT and YNNKEL (reference sequence). The V gene lost 0 bases and the J gene lost 6 bases, with 11 bases spanning the gap.

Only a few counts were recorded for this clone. As DNA, the CDR3 is TGTGCCAGCCGGGGGGCGGGAGAGGGCGATGAGCAGTTCTTC. Translation gives CASRGAGEGDEQFF. The chain employs TRBV28 and TRBJ2-1; the D gene is possibly TRBD2 (7 bases). The CDR3 extends over 14 amino acids. The ends were cut back, 8 bases at V and 8 bases at J, with 19 bases in the middle. Germline CDR1 MDHEN, CDR2 SYDVKM. The variable domain in full, with the rest retrieved from reference TRBV28 and TRBJ2-1, is DVKVTQSSRYLVKRTGEKVFLECVQDMDHENMFWYRQDPGLGLRLIYFSYDVKMKEKGDIPEGYSVSREKKERFSLILESASTNQTSMYLCASRGAGEGDEQFFGPGTRLTVL.

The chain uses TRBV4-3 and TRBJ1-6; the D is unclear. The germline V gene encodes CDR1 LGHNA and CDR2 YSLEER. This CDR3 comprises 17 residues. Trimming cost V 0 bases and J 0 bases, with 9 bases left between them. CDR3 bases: TGCGCCAGCAGCCAAGAAACGGCTAGCTCCTATAATTCACCCCTCCACTTT. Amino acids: CASSQETASSYNSPLHF.

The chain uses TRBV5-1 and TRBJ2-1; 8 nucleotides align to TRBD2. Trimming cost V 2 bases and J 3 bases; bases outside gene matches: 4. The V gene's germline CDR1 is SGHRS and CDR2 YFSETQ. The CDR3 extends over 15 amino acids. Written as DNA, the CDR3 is TGCGCCAGCAGCTTCCGGAGCGGGAGCTACAATGAGCAGTTCTTC. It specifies CASSFRSGSYNEQFF.

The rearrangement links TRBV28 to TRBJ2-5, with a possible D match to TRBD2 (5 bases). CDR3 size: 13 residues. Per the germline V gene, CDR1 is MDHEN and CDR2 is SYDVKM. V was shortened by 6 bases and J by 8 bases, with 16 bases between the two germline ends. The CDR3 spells CASSRDFPLTQYF. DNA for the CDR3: TGTGCCAGCAGCCGGGATTTCCCCTTAACCCAGTACTTC. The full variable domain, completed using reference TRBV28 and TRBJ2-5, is DVKVTQSSRYLVKRTGEKVFLECVQDMDHENMFWYRQDPGLGLRLIYFSYDVKMKEKGDIPEGYSVSREKKERFSLILESASTNQTSMYLCASSRDFPLTQYFGPGTRLLVL.

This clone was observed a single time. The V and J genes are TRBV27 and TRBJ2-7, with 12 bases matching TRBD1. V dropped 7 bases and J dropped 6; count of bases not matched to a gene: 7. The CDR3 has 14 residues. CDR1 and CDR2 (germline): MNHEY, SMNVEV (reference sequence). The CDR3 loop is CASTLGQGASEQYF. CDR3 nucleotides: TGTGCCAGCACCCTGGGACAGGGGGCGAGCGAGCAGTACTTC.

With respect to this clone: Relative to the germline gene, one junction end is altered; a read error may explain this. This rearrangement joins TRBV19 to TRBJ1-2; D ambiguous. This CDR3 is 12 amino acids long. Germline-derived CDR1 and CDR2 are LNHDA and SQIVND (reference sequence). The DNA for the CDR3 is TGTGCTAGTAATGGGGCTAACTATGGCTACACCTTC. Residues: CASNGANYGYTF.

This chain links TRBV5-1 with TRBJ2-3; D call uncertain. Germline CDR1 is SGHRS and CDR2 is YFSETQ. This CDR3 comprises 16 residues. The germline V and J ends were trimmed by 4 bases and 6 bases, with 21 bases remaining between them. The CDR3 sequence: CASSPYYSTDLDTQYF. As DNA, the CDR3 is TGCGCCAGCAGCCCCTACTACTCTACTGACCTGGATACGCAGTATTTT.

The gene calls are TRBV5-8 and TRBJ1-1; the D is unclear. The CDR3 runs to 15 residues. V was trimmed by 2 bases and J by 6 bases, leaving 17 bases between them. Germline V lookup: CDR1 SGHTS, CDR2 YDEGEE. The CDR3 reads CASSFYLEGAPEAFF. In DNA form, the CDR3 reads TGTGCCAGCAGCTTTTATTTGGAGGGCGCCCCTGAAGCTTTCTTT. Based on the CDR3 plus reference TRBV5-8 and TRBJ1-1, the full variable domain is EAGVTQSPTHLIKTRGQQATLRCSPISGHTSVYWYQQALGLGLQFLLWYDEGEERNRGNFPPRFSGRQFPNYSSELNVNALELEDSALYLCASSFYLEGAPEAFFGQGTRLTVV.

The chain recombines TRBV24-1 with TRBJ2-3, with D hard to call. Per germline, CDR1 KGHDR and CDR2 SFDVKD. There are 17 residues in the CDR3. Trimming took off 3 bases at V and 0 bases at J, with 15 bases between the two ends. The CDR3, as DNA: TGTGCCACCAGTGATCCCGGATCGAGAGCCAGCACAGATACGCAGTATTTT. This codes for CATSDPGSRASTDTQYF.

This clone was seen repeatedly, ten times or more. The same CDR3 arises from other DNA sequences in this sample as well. The DNA for the CDR3 is TGCGCCAGCAGCCCCGGCCCCATGAACACTGAAGCTTTCTTT. Its protein is CASSPGPMNTEAFF. The chain uses TRBV5-1 and TRBJ1-1; D is ambiguous. The CDR3 runs to 14 residues. Germline CDR1 is SGHRS and CDR2 is YFSETQ. Trimming left V 4 bases short and J 0 bases short, with 10 bases between.